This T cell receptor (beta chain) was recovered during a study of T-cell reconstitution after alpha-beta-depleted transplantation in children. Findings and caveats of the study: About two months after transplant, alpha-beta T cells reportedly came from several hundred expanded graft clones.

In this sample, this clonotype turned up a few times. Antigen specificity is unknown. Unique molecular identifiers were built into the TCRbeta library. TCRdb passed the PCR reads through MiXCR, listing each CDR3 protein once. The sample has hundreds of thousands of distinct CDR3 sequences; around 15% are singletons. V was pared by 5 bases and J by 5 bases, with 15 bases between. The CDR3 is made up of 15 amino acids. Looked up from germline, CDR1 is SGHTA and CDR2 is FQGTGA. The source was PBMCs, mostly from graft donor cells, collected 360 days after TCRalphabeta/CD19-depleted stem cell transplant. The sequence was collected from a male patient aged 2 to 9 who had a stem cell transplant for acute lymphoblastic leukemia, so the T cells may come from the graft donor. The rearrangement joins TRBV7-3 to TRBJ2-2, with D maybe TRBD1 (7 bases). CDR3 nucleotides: TGTGCCAGCAGCCCCGACAGGGCGGGAACCGGGGAGCTGTTTTTT. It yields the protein CASSPDRAGTGELFF.